This T cell receptor beta chain was retrieved from a study of T cells in Graves' hyperthyroidism and ophthalmopathy. The table lists this clonotype with many counts. Germline CDR1 reads MNHNS; CDR2 reads SASEGT. The ends lost 4 bases at V and 5 bases at J; junction bases unmatched: 7. The CDR3 extends over 14 amino acids. It was RNA transcripts that yielded the amplified TCR beta CDR3 regions. First-round RT-PCR of the TCR CDR3 relied on the HTBI primer set. TCRdb itself ran the multiplex PCR reads through MiXCR, one entry per CDR3 protein. The table lists about 270,000 distinct CDR3 sequences, about 20% of them singletons.

The sample comprised blood. The chain carries TRBV6-1 and TRBJ1-1, with 7 bases that match TRBD1. The sequence came from a man in his thirties or forties with Graves' ophthalmopathy. CDR3 sequence reads: CASSVGGGRTEAFF. CDR3 DNA: TGTGCCAGCAGTGTAGGGGGCGGGAGGACTGAAGCTTTCTTT.